These 13 T cell receptor beta chains were sequenced from one sample in a study of blood T cell repertoires in COVID-19. The protocol was immunoSEQ multiplex PCR, while the TCRdb copy is restricted to in-frame clones and leaves out a portion. The sample contains approximately 150,000 clones, roughly 88% of which appear only once. Specimen: peripheral blood. The receptors here all came from a woman in her sixties or seventies with acute or convalescent COVID-19.

The chain is built from TRBV6-5 and TRBJ2-3, with TRBD2 identical over 11 bases. The CDR3 length is 16 residues. Germline V gene lookup returns CDR1 MNHEY and CDR2 SVGAGI. The trim removed 3 bases at V and 5 bases at J, leaving 7 bases unmatched. CDR3 residues: CASSYTLAGAEDTQYF. The CDR3 coding sequence is TGTGCCAGCAGTTATACACTAGCGGGGGCTGAAGATACGCAGTATTTT.

The gene calls are TRBV18 and TRBJ2-6, with 7 positions matching TRBD1. Germline V gene data show CDR1 as KGHSH and CDR2 as LQKENI. This CDR3 spans 18 amino acids. V gave up 1 base and J gave up 0 bases; unmatched junction bases: 6. For the CDR3, the DNA is TGTGCCAGCTCACCACAAAACAGGGGATTCTCTGGGGCCAACGTCCTGACTTTC. Amino acids: CASSPQNRGFSGANVLTF.

A note on this clone: The sample carries other DNA sequences with the same CDR3. In nucleotides, the CDR3 is TGTGCCAGCAGTTACACAGGGGACGGCAATCAGCCCCAGCATTTT. It yields the protein CASSYTGDGNQPQHF. The V and J genes are TRBV6-5 and TRBJ1-5; 7 bases are shared with TRBD1. The germline V gene encodes CDR1 MNHEY and CDR2 SVGAGI. Trimming cost V 2 bases and J 2 bases; bases outside gene matches: 3. CDR3 length: 15 amino acids.

This clone was counted a few times. The sample contains more than one DNA sequence encoding this CDR3. V usage is TRBV6-5 and J usage is TRBJ1-1; 7 nucleotides line up with TRBD1. This CDR3 is built from 14 residues. V shed 0 bases and J 4 bases; nucleotides not matched to a gene: 2. Looked up from germline, CDR1 is MNHEY and CDR2 is SVGAGI. The CDR3 DNA reads as TGTGCCAGCAGTTACTCCGCAGGGGGCACTGAAGCTTTCTTT. This encodes CASSYSAGGTEAFF.

This clone has just a few counts. The CDR3 sequence: CASSPLDRAGNTGELFF. In DNA, the CDR3 is TGTGCCAGCAGTCCCCTCGACAGGGCAGGGAACACCGGGGAGCTGTTTTTT. This chain joins TRBV6-2 or TRBV6-3 and TRBJ2-2; 7 nucleotides match TRBD1. The V segment lost 5 bases and the J segment 1 base; nucleotides outside the gene matches: 10. The germline gives CDR1 MNHEY, CDR2 SVGEGT. The CDR3 runs to 17 residues.

This clone was seen only a few times. The chain employs TRBV6-5 and TRBJ1-1; D gene unclear. V lost 6 bases and J 3 bases, leaving 17 bases between the germline ends. Germline CDR1 is MNHEY and CDR2 is SVGAGI. This CDR3 spans 15 amino acids. The CDR3 sequence: CASRSNKRWDTEAFF. The CDR3 DNA reads TGTGCCAGCAGGAGTAATAAGCGCTGGGACACTGAAGCTTTCTTT.

This sequence joins TRBV6-6 and TRBJ1-6, with D perhaps TRBD1 (6 bases). CDR1 and CDR2 (germline): MNHNY, SVGAGI (reference sequence). CDR3 length: 14 amino acids. The V end lost 6 bases, the J end lost 7 bases, and 13 bases lay between the germline ends. CDR3 sequence reads: CASSQQGGNSPLHF. CDR3 nucleotides: TGTGCCAGCAGCCAACAGGGTGGGAATTCACCCCTCCACTTT.

The V gene is TRBV6-5, the J gene TRBJ1-2; maybe TRBD1 (6 bases). The CDR3 loop spans 15 amino acids. Germline loops: CDR1 MNHEY, CDR2 SVGAGI. Trimming removed 6 bases from V and 0 bases from J, with 14 bases in between. The CDR3 loop is CASSSGVGANYGYTF. In DNA form, the CDR3 reads TGTGCCAGCAGCTCAGGGGTGGGGGCTAACTATGGCTACACCTTC.

The chain has TRBV27 and TRBJ1-1; D uncertain. Germline CDR1 reads MNHEY; CDR2 reads SMNVEV (reference sequence). Trimming removed 2 bases from V and 4 bases from J, with 8 bases in between. The CDR3 contains 13 residues. DNA for the CDR3: TGTGCCAGCAGTTTAGTGGGAGGCACTGAAGCTTTCTTT. This gives the protein CASSLVGGTEAFF.

The genes are TRBV20-1 and TRBJ1-5; D is unresolved. This CDR3 region has 11 residues. Between the trimmed V and J ends, which lost 6 bases and 6 bases, there was a span of 9 bases. Germline values: CDR1 DFQATT, CDR2 SNEGSKA (reference sequence). The CDR3 loop reads CSASGGQPQHF. The CDR3 DNA sequence: TGCAGTGCCTCGGGAGGTCAGCCCCAGCATTTT.

This clone has just a few counts. The genes are TRBV19 and TRBJ1-2; D possibly corresponds to TRBD1 (5 bases). CDR3 length: 15 residues. The germline V gene has CDR1 LNHDA and CDR2 SQIVND (reference sequence). V shed 5 bases and J shed 1 base, with 14 bases lying between them. Written as DNA, the CDR3 is TGTGCCAGTAGTCCCGATGGGGGGATTAACTATGGCTACACCTTC. Amino acids: CASSPDGGINYGYTF.

This clone came up a few times. The chain uses TRBV3-1 (or the pseudogene TRBV3-2) and TRBJ1-2; tentatively, D is TRBD1 (5 bases). Looked up from germline, CDR1 is LGHDT and CDR2 is YNNKEL (reference sequence). V lost 4 bases to trimming and J lost 2 bases, with 17 bases between them. This CDR3 has 16 amino acids. The CDR3 loop is CASSPLTGTANYGYTF. The CDR3 DNA follows: TGTGCCAGCAGCCCCCTCACCGGGACTGCGAACTATGGCTACACCTTC.

The chain is built from TRBV2 and TRBJ2-2; weak D call: TRBD2 (6 bases). The CDR3 spans 14 residues. V was pared by 8 bases and J by 3 bases, with 13 bases between. Looked up from germline, CDR1 is SNHLY and CDR2 is FYNNEI. CDR3 nucleotides: TGTGCCAGCCTTAGGGAGGCGGACACCGGGGAGCTGTTTTTT. Translated, it gives CASLREADTGELFF.